This T cell receptor (beta chain) originates from a study of T cell responses to AZD1222 COVID-19 vaccine. Libraries were prepared by immunoSEQ multiplex PCR; TCRdb keeps only in-frame clonotypes and omits some of them. Among 80,000 to 100,000 clones listed, 80% to 90% were seen once. Details on this clone: What it binds is unknown.

This CDR3 has 23 residues. In germline, CDR1 is LGHDT, CDR2 YNNKEL (reference sequence). V shed 7 bases and J 0 bases; nucleotides not matched to a gene: 32. Whole-study findings and limits: Sampling captured repertoires only after the peak T cell response. Spike-specific TCR breadth and depth grew following two AZD1222 doses.

The source material was peripheral blood, sampled 28 days after the second AZD1222 dose. This clonotype was obtained from an adult who received the AZD1222 COVID-19 vaccine. The rearrangement joins TRBV3-1 (or the pseudogene TRBV3-2) to TRBJ2-7; 8 bases line up with TRBD2. CDR3 in DNA: TGTGCCAGCACCCGCTCGTTTGGTAGCGGGGAACCTAGGTTTCCCCATAGCTCCTACGAGCAGTACTTC. Translated, it gives CASTRSFGSGEPRFPHSSYEQYF.